This entry describes one T cell receptor (beta chain). It has no known antigen specificity. Per-base qualities were not stored, and no clone one base away is much larger. RNA was extracted using the RNeasy kit, and about 0.5 to 1 ug of the RNA was reverse transcribed with random hexamers. The immunoSEQ multiplex PCR assay, covering 54 Vbeta and 13 Jbeta segments, was used to amplify TCR beta CDR3 regions. To correct PCR amplification bias, a synthetic template baseline was used for both primer optimization and computational correction. Per the source publication's procedure: Reads were assigned to V, D and J genes according to IMGT and analyzed in immunoSEQ Analyzer, with only productive sequences retained. Clonality was calculated as one minus the Shannon entropy normalized by log2 of the number of productive unique sequences. For each patient and control, public and private clones were evaluated within the 100 most prevalent clones. Susac-specific clones were defined as absent from healthy and MS cohorts, approximately 1,000 published viral clones and other ImmuneACCESS disease sequences. TCRdb applied fastp at Q25 and MiXCR to the public reads, then kept only in-frame beta chains. Rows with a matching CDR3 protein are joined into one entry that keeps the most common DNA and genes. The V and J calls, along with clone size, are taken from TCRdb and not from the paper's own processing. For this sample the table gives 160,000 or so distinct CDR3 sequences, of which roughly 93% were detected only once. Jointly, the top ten make up around 0.13% of the sample.

This entry comes from a study of CD8 T cells in Susac syndrome (dated 2019 in TCRdb). For the study in its entirety: Repertoire sequencing was used to test whether CD8+ T cell activation and differentiation in Susac syndrome was antigen driven.

Looking up the germline V gene (reference sequence) yields CDR1 SGHNT and CDR2 YYREEE. Clipping removes 3 bases from V and 1 base from J, with 12 as the unmatched junction base count. The CDR3 runs 19 residues from the cysteine to the phenylalanine. Kept here is only the CDR3 DNA, which spans 57 bases and is read in frame from base 1. Overall study results and their limits: The number of individuals in the TCR sequencing and HLA analysis was recognized as being relatively small.

High-throughput TCR beta sequencing profiled peripheral blood CD8+ and CD4+ T cells from healthy donors, Susac syndrome patients and multiple sclerosis patients. The healthy donors served as controls matched for age and sex. CD8+ TEMRA cells were enriched by FACS, while bulk CD8+ and CD4+ T cells were purified by magnetic negative isolation. Blood was collected in EDTA tubes and processed within 24 hours, with PBMCs isolated through density gradient centrifugation. PBMCs destined for TCR sequencing were cryopreserved in liquid nitrogen and later thawed in a 37 °C water bath. Purity of sorted or isolated CD4+, CD8+ and CD8+ TEMRA cells was at least 90%.

This clonotype originated in a human donor in good health. Input material: CD4+ T cells from PBMCs. Recombination joined TRBV5-4 with TRBJ2-5, with 13 bases in between that match TRBD2. The CDR3 protein is CASSSRIRLAGGSQETQYF. Read as DNA, the sequence is TGTGCCAGCAGCTCTCGCATTCGACTAGCGGGGGGAAGCCAAGAGACCCAGTACTTC. With the rest looked up from the reference TRBV5-4 and TRBJ2-5 genes rather than sequenced, the full variable domain is ETGVTQSPTHLIKTRGQQVTLRCSSQSGHNTVSWYQQALGQGPQFIFQYYREEENGRGNFPPRFSGLQFPNYSSELNVNALELDDSALYLCASSSRIRLAGGSQETQYFGPGTRLLVL.